This T cell receptor (beta chain) was obtained from a study of T cell responses to AZD1222 COVID-19 vaccine. With respect to this clone: What it recognizes is unknown.

TCRdb's copy holds only in-frame clones and misses some; the assay was immunoSEQ multiplex PCR. The sample carries 85,000 to 120,000 clones, roughly nine tenths recorded once. Study observations and caveats: In all cases, repertoires were sampled only after the peak T cell response. Unmutated variant regions reportedly attract nearly half of all spike-specific TCRs. Of the AZD1222 recipients, only 5 to 7 were seropositive at baseline. Regions 160-218 and 743-854 held dominance among vaccine-associated CD4 TCRs, which spanned spike.

The receptor's source is an adult in good health. This sample comprised peripheral blood, obtained on day 0 of AZD1222 vaccination.

The CDR3 loop reads CASSFGTGYEQYF. The DNA of the CDR3 is TGTGCCAGCAGTTTTGGGACAGGCTACGAGCAGTACTTC. V and J are TRBV27 and TRBJ2-7; 8 nucleotides match TRBD1. Germline V CDR1 and CDR2: MNHEY, SMNVEV (reference sequence). V lost 3 bases, J lost 3 bases, and 1 base stayed unmatched. This CDR3 has 13 amino acids.